The 31 T cell receptor beta chains given below trace back to one sample, sequenced in a study of control samples from healthy donors and cancer patients. The repertoire was sequenced with immunoSEQ multiplex PCR; TCRdb's copy has only in-frame clones and lacks some. The repertoire holds about 170,000 clones, with roughly 91% as singletons. Sequencing was performed on blood. The origin of the receptors is a woman aged 25 to 45 in good health.

This clone was observed a few times. The chain joins TRBV7-2 to TRBJ2-1; D possibly corresponds to TRBD2 (6 bases). The CDR3 has 15 residues. Deletions cut 3 bases from V and 8 bases from J, with 17 bases between. Germline V gene lookup returns CDR1 SGHTA and CDR2 FQGNSA. The CDR3 protein is CASSFRRERRDEQFF. In DNA, the CDR3 is TGTGCCAGCAGCTTTAGGAGGGAGCGTAGGGATGAGCAGTTCTTC.

The table lists this clone with a count of one. The chain recombines TRBV2 with TRBJ2-1; D might be TRBD1 (6 bases). Germline CDR1 reads SNHLY; CDR2 reads FYNNEI. Trimming shortened V by 6 bases and J by 5 bases, and 11 bases separated the two germline ends. CDR3 length: 13 residues. The CDR3 DNA follows: TGTGCCAGCAGCACCGGGACAAACAATGAGCAGTTCTTC. It specifies CASSTGTNNEQFF.

CDR3 residues: CASSFRGDSPLHF. In nucleotides, the CDR3 is TGCGCCAGCAGCTTCAGGGGCGATTCACCCCTCCACTTT. The genes are TRBV5-1 and TRBJ1-6; D perhaps matches TRBD1 (6 bases). This CDR3 has 13 residues. From germline, CDR1 is SGHRS and CDR2 YFSETQ. The V gene lost 2 bases and the J gene lost 8 bases, with 8 bases spanning the gap.

This clone was recorded a few times. CDR3 nucleotides: TGTGCCAGCAGCCAATTTGGGGTTGGCTACACCTTC. Translation: CASSQFGVGYTF. This chain links TRBV3-1 (or the pseudogene TRBV3-2) with TRBJ1-2; D gene uncertain. This CDR3 is 12 amino acids long. V lost 2 bases to trimming and J lost 7 bases, with 8 bases between them. Germline loops: CDR1 LGHDT, CDR2 YNNKEL (reference sequence).

The J gene is TRBJ2-7, the V gene TRBV6-2 or TRBV6-3; 7 positions match TRBD2. Trimming removed 2 bases from V and 3 bases from J; junction bases left unmatched: 7. CDR1 is MNHEY, CDR2 SVGEGT, per germline. This CDR3 is built from 15 residues. In DNA form, the CDR3 reads TGTGCCAGCAGTTACGACCGTCTAGCGGACTACGAGCAGTACTTC. Translating it yields CASSYDRLADYEQYF.

The chain's CDR3 is CASGLGGFEQYF. In DNA form, the CDR3 reads TGTGCTAGTGGTTTGGGGGGGTTCGAGCAGTACTTC. The chain employs TRBV12-5 and TRBJ2-7; D is perhaps TRBD1 or TRBD2 (5 bases each). The germline V gene has CDR1 LGHNT and CDR2 FRNRAP. The CDR3 sequence is 12 residues long. Trimming stripped 1 base from V and 6 bases from J, with 7 bases between.

V is TRBV4-2 and J is TRBJ2-7; 8 bases are shared with TRBD2. V trimming: 0 bases; J trimming: 3 bases; junction bases outside the gene matches: 1. Germline V lookup: CDR1 LGHNA, CDR2 YNFKEQ. The CDR3 runs 14 residues. The CDR3 protein is CASSQETSGYEQYF. The DNA of the CDR3 is TGTGCCAGCAGCCAAGAAACTAGCGGCTACGAGCAGTACTTC.

This rearrangement joins TRBV2 to TRBJ1-6; D may be TRBD1 (5 bases). Germline V gene lookup returns CDR1 SNHLY and CDR2 FYNNEI. Trimming removed 5 bases at V and 5 bases at J, with 13 bases between. There are 15 residues in the CDR3. CDR3 in DNA: TGTGCCAGCAGTCCCCGACAGTCAGATAATTCACCCCTCCACTTT. Translated, it gives CASSPRQSDNSPLHF.

The chain has TRBV11-2 and TRBJ2-1; either TRBD1 or TRBD2 may supply D (5 bases each). The CDR3 totals 13 residues. CDR1 is SGHAT, CDR2 FQNNGV, per germline. Between the trimmed V and J ends, which lost 1 base and 10 bases, there was a span of 11 bases. The CDR3 loop reads CASSLGGAGEQFF. CDR3 sequence (DNA): TGTGCCAGCAGCTTAGGAGGGGCCGGAGAGCAGTTCTTC.

The sample holds one count of this clone. This chain joins TRBV18 and TRBJ1-1, with TRBD1 as a possible D gene (5 bases). Germline V gene lookup returns CDR1 KGHSH and CDR2 LQKENI. V gave up 0 bases and J gave up 6 bases, with 14 bases separating them. There are 15 residues in the CDR3. The CDR3 region has the DNA TGTGCCAGCTCACCACCGCAGGGAGAGTGGGCTGAAGCTTTCTTT. Translating it yields CASSPPQGEWAEAFF.

This clone was seen just once. The chain recombines TRBV7-3 with TRBJ2-6; D gene ambiguous. Germline values: CDR1 SGHTA, CDR2 FQGTGA. CDR3 length: 13 amino acids. V shed 2 bases and J shed 4 bases, with 3 bases lying between them. This chain's CDR3 is CASSLGGANVLTF. In DNA, the CDR3 is TGTGCCAGCAGCTTAGGCGGGGCCAACGTCCTGACTTTC. The whole variable domain, remainder taken from reference TRBV7-3 and TRBJ2-6, is GAGVSQTPSNKVTEKGKYVELRCDPISGHTALYWYRQSLGQGPEFLIYFQGTGAADDSGLPNDRFFAVRPEGSVSTLKIQRTERGDSAVYLCASSLGGANVLTFGAGSRLTVL.

V usage is TRBV29-1 and J usage is TRBJ2-3; TRBD2 matches 8 bases. CDR1 is SQVTM, CDR2 ANQGSEA, per germline. The CDR3 length is 15 residues. With V trimmed by 1 base and J by 1 base, 4 bases remained unmatched. The CDR3 bases are TGCAGCGTTGAAGTCGGGGGGGTCGGCACAGATACGCAGTATTTT. Residues: CSVEVGGVGTDTQYF.

The chain is built from TRBV6-5 and TRBJ2-2; 9 bases are a match to TRBD2. From germline, CDR1 is MNHEY and CDR2 SVGAGI. The ends lost 5 bases at V and 4 bases at J; junction bases unmatched: 5. This CDR3 region has 15 residues. The CDR3 protein is CASSLSGSGTGELFF. The DNA for the CDR3 is TGTGCCAGCAGTCTTAGCGGGAGCGGCACCGGGGAGCTGTTTTTT.

The V gene is TRBV6-6, the J gene TRBJ2-7, with 7 bases fitting TRBD1. Trimming removed 2 bases from V and 4 bases from J; junction bases left unmatched: 8. The CDR3 has 15 residues. CDR1 and CDR2 (germline): MNHNY, SVGAGI (reference sequence). Here the CDR3 DNA reads TGTGCCAGCAGTTACCCGACAGGGTCCGGGTACGAGCAGTACTTC. Translation: CASSYPTGSGYEQYF.

The chain uses TRBV7-3 and TRBJ2-3; no firm D call. The CDR3 loop spans 12 amino acids. Germline V gene sequence: CDR1 SGHTA, CDR2 FQGTGA. V was pared by 2 bases and J by 4 bases, with 4 bases between. For the CDR3, the DNA is TGTGCCAGCAGCTTAGGGGCAGATACGCAGTATTTT. Protein product: CASSLGADTQYF.

The chain is built from TRBV29-1 and TRBJ1-2; D remains ambiguous. Trimming took 2 bases from V and 5 from J, leaving 3 bases between them. This CDR3 is 10 amino acids long. In germline, CDR1 is SQVTM, CDR2 ANQGSEA. CDR3: CSVERYGYTF. CDR3 DNA sequence: TGCAGCGTTGAACGGTATGGCTACACCTTC.

V and J are TRBV3-1 (or the pseudogene TRBV3-2) and TRBJ2-7; D may be TRBD1 (5 bases). This CDR3 has 14 amino acids. CDR1 is LGHDT, CDR2 YNNKEL, per germline (reference sequence). The V end lost 1 base, the J end lost 3 bases, and 10 bases lay between the germline ends. As DNA, the CDR3 is TGTGCCAGCAGCCAAGGCAGGGTTGACTACGAGCAGTACTTC. Protein product: CASSQGRVDYEQYF.

The chain carries TRBV7-2 and TRBJ2-7; TRBD2 matches 14 bases. The CDR3 consists of 16 residues. Germline CDR1 is SGHTA and CDR2 is FQGNSA. Trimming cost V 5 bases and J 4 bases; bases outside gene matches: 7. CDR3 bases: TGTGCCAGCAGCATCCGACTAGCGGGAGGGCCTTACGAGCAGTACTTC. It specifies CASSIRLAGGPYEQYF.

The V gene is TRBV27, the J gene TRBJ2-3, with TRBD2 identical over 10 bases. After removal of 3 bases from V and 5 bases from J, the junction contained 8 bases not matched to a gene. The germline gives CDR1 MNHEY, CDR2 SMNVEV (reference sequence). The CDR3 sequence is 16 residues long. In DNA, the CDR3 is TGTGCCAGCAGTTTTGGGAGCGGGGGGGCTGGAGATACGCAGTATTTT. Translated: CASSFGSGGAGDTQYF.

The chain joins TRBV9 to TRBJ2-2, with D hard to call. Trimming shortened V by 6 bases and J by 6 bases, and 15 bases separated the two germline ends. The length of the CDR3 is 14 residues. Germline-derived CDR1 and CDR2 are SGDLS and YYNGEE. CDR3 nucleotide sequence: TGTGCCAGCAATCTGGAGAGAGAGGCCGGGGAGCTGTTTTTT. Translation gives CASNLEREAGELFF.

The rearrangement joins TRBV29-1 to TRBJ1-2, with 7 bases matching TRBD1. Trimming took 1 base from V and 4 from J; bases not matched to a gene: 3. CDR3 length: 13 amino acids. The germline V gene encodes CDR1 SQVTM and CDR2 ANQGSEA. The CDR3 nucleotides are TGCAGCGTTGAAGCCCGGACAGGCTATGGCTACACCTTC. Translated: CSVEARTGYGYTF.

The gene calls are TRBV12-5 and TRBJ2-6; no reliable D call. The CDR3 totals 15 residues. Germline V lookup: CDR1 LGHNT, CDR2 FRNRAP. With 1 base removed from V and 0 bases from J, the gap between germline ends came to 4 bases. The CDR3, as DNA: TGTGCTAGTGGTTTGGAACCCTCTGGGGCCAACGTCCTGACTTTC. Translated: CASGLEPSGANVLTF.

This sequence joins TRBV6-6 and TRBJ1-4, with D possibly being TRBD1 (5 bases). The V gene lost 1 base and the J gene lost 7 bases, with 7 bases spanning the gap. There are 13 residues in the CDR3. Germline V gene sequence: CDR1 MNHNY, CDR2 SVGAGI (reference sequence). The CDR3 nucleotides are TGTGCCAGCAGTTACTATGGGGGTGAAAAACTGTTTTTT. Amino acid sequence: CASSYYGGEKLFF.

Worth noting for this clone: Other DNA sequences in this specimen translate into the identical CDR3. The chain uses TRBV27 and TRBJ1-1; no definite D call. Germline assignment: CDR1 MNHEY and CDR2 SMNVEV (reference sequence). The V and J ends lost 0 bases and 2 bases respectively, with 7 bases between them. CDR3 size: 14 residues. The CDR3: CASSLSRLNTEAFF. In DNA, the CDR3 is TGTGCCAGCAGTTTATCCAGGCTAAACACTGAAGCTTTCTTT.

The genes are TRBV27 and TRBJ1-6; 8 nucleotides align to TRBD1. The CDR3 runs to 16 residues. Germline trimming cut 6 bases from V and 3 bases from J; bases unmatched to any gene: 7. Germline V gene data show CDR1 as MNHEY and CDR2 as SMNVEV (reference sequence). CDR3 protein: CASRRQGASYNSPLHF. CDR3 nucleotides: TGTGCCAGCAGACGTCAGGGGGCCAGCTATAATTCACCCCTCCACTTT.

V and J are TRBV4-1 and TRBJ1-5; 8 positions match TRBD1. Germline values: CDR1 MGHRA, CDR2 YSYEKL. The CDR3 length is 14 residues. With V trimmed by 0 bases and J by 5 bases, 0 bases remained unmatched. The CDR3 DNA reads TGCGCCAGCAGCCAAGAGACAGGGGATCAGCCCCAGCATTTT. Its protein product is CASSQETGDQPQHF.

The chain has TRBV7-9 and TRBJ1-1; 11 positions agree with TRBD1. The junction had 2 bases not matched to a gene; V was cut back by 4 bases and J by 1 base. The CDR3 loop spans 15 amino acids. CDR1 SEHNR and CDR2 FQNEAQ come from the germline V gene (reference sequence). CDR3 nucleotides: TGTGCCAGCAGCTGGACAGGGGGCTCGAACACTGAAGCTTTCTTT. This translates into CASSWTGGSNTEAFF.

This clone was observed a single time. The chain has TRBV25-1 and TRBJ1-2; 9 positions agree with TRBD1. This CDR3 comprises 15 residues. Trimming took 5 bases from V and 4 from J; bases not matched to a gene: 8. The germline gives CDR1 MGHDK, CDR2 SYGVNS. CDR3 sequence reads: CASSTSGTGRYGYTF. CDR3 bases: TGTGCCAGCAGTACATCCGGGACAGGGCGCTATGGCTACACCTTC.

The genes are TRBV18 and TRBJ2-1; no clear D gene. The CDR3 is made up of 13 amino acids. Germline V CDR1 and CDR2: KGHSH, LQKENI. With 1 base removed from V and 8 bases from J, the gap between germline ends came to 9 bases. The CDR3 coding sequence is TGTGCCAGCTCACCACTAAGCATCGATGAGCAGTTCTTC. Translating it yields CASSPLSIDEQFF. Full variable domain (remainder filled in from reference TRBV18 and TRBJ2-1): NAGVMQNPRHLVRRRGQEARLRCSPMKGHSHVYWYRQLPEEGLKFMVYLQKENIIDESGMPKERFSAEFPKEGPSILRIQQVVRGDSAAYFCASSPLSIDEQFFGPGTRLTVL.

V usage is TRBV6-5 and J usage is TRBJ2-7; a weak D match, TRBD1 (6 bases). V lost 0 bases, J lost 1 base, and 7 bases lay in between. The germline CDR1 and CDR2 sequences are MNHEY and SVGAGI. The CDR3 consists of 14 residues. CDR3 in DNA: TGTGCCAGCAGTTACTCTGGACAGTCCTACGAGCAGTACTTC. Residues: CASSYSGQSYEQYF.

V usage is TRBV11-2 and J usage is TRBJ2-3; TRBD2 matches 13 bases. The CDR3 runs 16 residues. The J segment lost 7 bases and the V segment lost 4 bases, leaving 8 bases of the junction unmatched. The V gene's germline CDR1 is SGHAT and CDR2 FQNNGV. CDR3: CASSSGLAGEGNTQYF. The DNA of the CDR3 is TGTGCCAGCAGCTCCGGACTAGCGGGAGAGGGGAATACGCAGTATTTT.